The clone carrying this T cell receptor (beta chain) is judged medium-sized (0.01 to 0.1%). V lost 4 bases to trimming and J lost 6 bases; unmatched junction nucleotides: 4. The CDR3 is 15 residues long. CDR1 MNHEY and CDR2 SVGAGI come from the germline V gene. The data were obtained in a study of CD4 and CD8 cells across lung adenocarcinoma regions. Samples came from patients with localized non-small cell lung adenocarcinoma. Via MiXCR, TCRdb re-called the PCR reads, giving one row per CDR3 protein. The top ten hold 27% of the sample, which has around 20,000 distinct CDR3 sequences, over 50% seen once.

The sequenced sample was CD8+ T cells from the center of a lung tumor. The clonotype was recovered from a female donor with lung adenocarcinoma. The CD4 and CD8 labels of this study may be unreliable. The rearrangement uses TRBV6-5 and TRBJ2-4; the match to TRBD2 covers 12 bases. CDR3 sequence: CASSSVTSGRNIQYF. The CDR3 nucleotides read TGTGCCAGCAGTTCCGTGACTAGCGGGAGAAACATTCAGTACTTC.